These 24 T cell receptor beta chains originate from one sample sequenced in a study of blood T cell repertoires in COVID-19 (dated by TCRdb to 2020 to 2021). Library construction relied on the immunoSEQ multiplex PCR assay. TCRdb stores this immuneACCESS table with in-frame sequences only. Part of the clones is absent; in the studies checked, under half of the shortfall reflects unresolved V genes, and no reason is known for the rest. The sample table contains around 250,000 clones; only one count was recorded for about nine tenths of them. The ten biggest clones cover 3% of the sample. Specimen: peripheral blood. These receptors all stem from a woman in her 30s with active or convalescent COVID-19.

The rearrangement links TRBV6-5 to TRBJ2-1; tentatively, D is TRBD1 (5 bases). CDR3 length: 12 amino acids. V was shortened by 6 bases and J by 7 bases, with 10 bases between the two germline ends. The germline CDR1 and CDR2 sequences are MNHEY and SVGAGI. The CDR3 here is CASRTASNEQFF. Written as DNA, the CDR3 is TGTGCCAGCAGGACAGCTTCTAATGAGCAGTTCTTC.

With regard to this clone: The same CDR3 also results from other DNA sequences found in this sample. V is TRBV19 and J is TRBJ1-1; D is possibly TRBD1 (5 bases). CDR1 is LNHDA, CDR2 SQIVND, per germline (reference sequence). The CDR3 totals 14 residues. Trimming stripped 3 bases from V and 1 base from J, with 9 bases between. The CDR3 is CASSMGQGNTEAFF. CDR3 DNA sequence: TGTGCCAGTAGTATGGGGCAGGGGAACACTGAAGCTTTCTTT.

The chain is built from TRBV5-4 and TRBJ2-5, with 12 bases identical to TRBD2. The CDR3 covers 15 residues. Trimming took 4 bases from V and 5 from J; bases not matched to a gene: 6. Germline V lookup: CDR1 SGHNT, CDR2 YYREEE (reference sequence). The CDR3 DNA follows: TGTGCCAGCAGCCCTAGCGGGGGGGCAAGGGAGACCCAGTACTTC. Amino acid sequence: CASSPSGGARETQYF.

This clone has only one observation. This sequence joins TRBV6-5 and TRBJ2-7, with 8 nucleotides matching TRBD2. This CDR3 spans 13 amino acids. The ends lost 9 bases at V and 6 bases at J; junction bases unmatched: 10. Looked up from germline, CDR1 is MNHEY and CDR2 is SVGAGI. The CDR3 is CARRPRGGREQYF. DNA for the CDR3: TGTGCCAGACGGCCCCGGGGGGGGCGCGAGCAGTACTTC.

This chain links TRBV7-8 with TRBJ2-3; D is perhaps TRBD2 (5 bases). From germline, CDR1 is SGHVS and CDR2 FQNEAQ. This CDR3 contains 13 residues. Trimming cost V 5 bases and J 9 bases, with 15 bases left between them. The CDR3 here is CASSPEAAQTQYF. CDR3 sequence (DNA): TGTGCCAGCAGCCCAGAAGCGGCACAAACGCAGTATTTT.

CDR3 sequence: CATSRDATGGGYTF. CDR3 sequence (DNA): TGTGCCACCAGCAGAGATGCGACAGGGGGGGGCTACACCTTC. The chain carries TRBV15 and TRBJ1-2; 9 bases are shared with TRBD1. CDR3 length: 14 residues. The germline V gene has CDR1 LNHNV and CDR2 YYDKDF (reference sequence). V lost 0 bases and J lost 8; bases outside the gene matches: 4.

The CDR3: CASSDRGGSGNTIYF. CDR3 bases: TGTGCCAGCAGTGACCGGGGAGGGTCAGGAAACACCATATATTTT. V and J are TRBV2 and TRBJ1-3; D remains unclear. The ends were cut back, 3 bases at V and 4 bases at J, with 13 bases in the middle. This CDR3 contains 15 residues. The V gene's germline CDR1 is SNHLY and CDR2 FYNNEI.

The CDR3 DNA is TGTGCCAGCAAATCAGAGGACAATGAGCAGTTCTTC. Protein sequence: CASKSEDNEQFF. J is TRBJ2-1 and V is TRBV12-3 or TRBV12-4; D gene uncertain. The CDR3 runs 12 residues. The V and J ends lost 7 bases and 5 bases respectively, with 9 bases between them.

As for this clone: The sample contains more than one DNA sequence encoding this CDR3. The rearrangement joins TRBV30 to TRBJ1-6; D not certain. Trimming shortened V by 0 bases and J by 0 bases, and 9 bases separated the two germline ends. The germline gives CDR1 GTSNPN, CDR2 SVGIG (reference sequence). This CDR3 spans 16 amino acids. DNA of the CDR3: TGTGCCTGGAGTGTCGGCGGAAGCTCCTATAATTCACCCCTCCACTTT. Translation: CAWSVGGSSYNSPLHF. The full variable domain, completed using reference TRBV30 and TRBJ1-6, is SQTIHQWPATLVQPVGSPLSLECTVEGTSNPNLYWYRQAAGRGLQLLFYSVGIGQISSEVPQNLSASRPQDRQFILSSKKLLLSDSGFYLCAWSVGGSSYNSPLHFGNGTRLTVT.

The rearrangement uses TRBV28 and TRBJ2-5; 10 bases match TRBD2. V shed 4 bases and J 7 bases; nucleotides not matched to a gene: 12. The CDR3 sequence is 16 residues long. Germline V gene lookup returns CDR1 MDHEN and CDR2 SYDVKM. For the CDR3, the DNA is TGTGCCAGCAGTTCCCGGGGAGCGGGGGGGCAGGGGACCCAGTACTTC. Translation: CASSSRGAGGQGTQYF.

The CDR3 loop reads CASSPTGYEQFF. In DNA form, the CDR3 reads TGTGCCAGCTCACCGACAGGGTACGAGCAGTTCTTC. The chain couples TRBV18 to TRBJ2-1, with 7 bases fitting TRBD1. This CDR3 region has 12 residues. The germline V gene has CDR1 KGHSH and CDR2 LQKENI. Trimming took 3 bases from V and 10 from J; bases not matched to a gene: 3. Variable domain in full (rest from reference TRBV18 and TRBJ2-1): NAGVMQNPRHLVRRRGQEARLRCSPMKGHSHVYWYRQLPEEGLKFMVYLQKENIIDESGMPKERFSAEFPKEGPSILRIQQVVRGDSAAYFCASSPTGYEQFFGPGTRLTVL.

This chain connects TRBV5-1 to TRBJ2-7; 8 positions match TRBD2. This CDR3 has 16 residues. The trim removed 5 bases at V and 2 bases at J, leaving 12 bases unmatched. The germline V gene encodes CDR1 SGHRS and CDR2 YFSETQ. Here the CDR3 DNA reads TGCGCCAGCAGTCCCACGCCTAGCGGGTCTACCTACGAGCAGTACTTC. Translated: CASSPTPSGSTYEQYF.

V gene TRBV18 combines with J gene TRBJ2-7; D is perhaps TRBD1 (5 bases). The CDR3 has 15 residues. Per the germline V gene, CDR1 is KGHSH and CDR2 is LQKENI. The V end was cut by 6 bases, the J end by 0 bases, with 15 bases between. The CDR3 region has the DNA TGTGCCAGCTCCCCAGGGCATGGGTCCTCCTACGAGCAGTACTTC. It yields the protein CASSPGHGSSYEQYF.

The chain recombines TRBV6-2 or TRBV6-3 with TRBJ2-2; D gene ambiguous. Germline values: CDR1 MNHEY, CDR2 SVGEGT. The germline V and J ends were trimmed by 2 bases and 1 base, with 14 bases remaining between them. The CDR3 contains 17 residues. CDR3 sequence (DNA): TGTGCCAGCAGTTACCCCGAATTCACGGGGAACACCGGGGAGCTGTTTTTT. Protein product: CASSYPEFTGNTGELFF.

This clone occurred a few times. This sequence joins TRBV6-4 and TRBJ2-3; 9 nucleotides align to TRBD2. Germline lookup yields CDR1 MRHNA and CDR2 SNTAGT. V was pared by 4 bases and J by 1 base, with 3 bases of the junction left unmatched. This CDR3 has 15 residues. The CDR3 sequence is CASSVSSGGTDTQYF. The CDR3 DNA reads as TGTGCCAGCAGTGTCTCTAGCGGGGGCACAGATACGCAGTATTTT.

The chain combines TRBV7-2 with TRBJ2-3, with 9 bases lining up with TRBD2. The length of the CDR3 is 17 residues. Germline CDR1 is SGHTA and CDR2 is FQGNSA. The J segment lost 3 bases and the V segment lost 0 bases, leaving 7 bases of the junction unmatched. The CDR3 DNA is TGTGCCAGCAGCTTAGCCCTCTTAGCGGGAGCGACAGATACGCAGTATTTT. Translated, it gives CASSLALLAGATDTQYF.

This rearrangement joins TRBV7-2 to TRBJ2-5; the match to TRBD2 covers 8 bases. Germline lookup yields CDR1 SGHTA and CDR2 FQGNSA. The CDR3 totals 15 residues. Trimming at V came to 5 bases and at J to 0 bases, leaving 5 bases not matched to a gene. The CDR3 sequence is CASSRGGLDQETQYF. The CDR3 DNA follows: TGTGCCAGCAGCCGGGGGGGACTCGACCAAGAGACCCAGTACTTC.

The chain uses TRBV4-2 and TRBJ2-5; TRBD1 matches at 7 bases. V shed 2 bases, J shed 6 bases, and the junction held 9 bases outside the gene matches. Germline CDR1 LGHNA, CDR2 YNFKEQ. The length of the CDR3 is 15 residues. For the CDR3, the DNA is TGTGCCAGCAGCCAATTCTCCGGGACAGACCAGACCCAGTACTTC. Amino acid sequence: CASSQFSGTDQTQYF.

The CDR3 protein is CASSYWGAGRANTEAFF. CDR3 DNA sequence: TGTGCCAGCAGTTACTGGGGGGCAGGGAGGGCGAACACTGAAGCTTTCTTT. The chain couples TRBV6-2 or TRBV6-3 to TRBJ1-1, with a weak D call TRBD1 (6 bases). The CDR3 has 17 amino acids. Germline loops: CDR1 MNHEY, CDR2 SVGEGT. Trimming shortened V by 1 base and J by 1 base, and 16 bases separated the two germline ends.

This chain uses TRBV6-1 with TRBJ2-7; TRBD1 might be the D (6 bases). CDR1 is MNHNS, CDR2 SASEGT, per germline. The CDR3 covers 14 residues. Trimming took 2 bases from V and 4 from J, leaving 12 bases between them. CDR3: CASSEPARGYEQYF. Here the CDR3 DNA reads TGTGCCAGCAGTGAACCGGCCAGGGGTTACGAGCAGTACTTC.

The chain carries TRBV7-2 and TRBJ1-2; 11 bases align to TRBD1. V shed 5 bases, J shed 0 bases, and the junction held 8 bases outside the gene matches. Per germline, CDR1 SGHTA and CDR2 FQGNSA. This CDR3 region has 17 residues. The CDR3 DNA follows: TGTGCCAGCAGCCTCTGGGACAGGGGGACCGCTAACTATGGCTACACCTTC. Translated: CASSLWDRGTANYGYTF.

The genes are TRBV19 and TRBJ1-5; 7 nucleotides line up with TRBD1. CDR1 is LNHDA, CDR2 SQIVND, per germline (reference sequence). Trimming at V came to 4 bases and at J to 9 bases, leaving 24 bases not matched to a gene. The CDR3 has 19 residues. The CDR3 protein is CASSKPRSTGPTGTSPQHF. CDR3 nucleotides: TGTGCCAGTAGTAAACCAAGGTCGACAGGGCCGACGGGGACCTCGCCCCAGCATTTT.

Comments on this clone: The same CDR3 is also encoded by other DNA sequences in this sample. V gene TRBV3-1 (or the pseudogene TRBV3-2) combines with J gene TRBJ1-1, with D possibly being TRBD1 (5 bases). The CDR3 is made up of 14 amino acids. Germline V gene data show CDR1 as LGHDT and CDR2 as YNNKEL (reference sequence). The V gene lost 2 bases and the J gene lost 4 bases, with 11 bases spanning the gap. This chain's CDR3 is CASSQQGAGTEAFF. CDR3 nucleotide sequence: TGTGCCAGCAGCCAACAGGGAGCGGGCACTGAAGCTTTCTTT.

The V call is TRBV4-3, the J call TRBJ1-6, with D tentatively TRBD1 (6 bases). The CDR3 consists of 17 residues. CDR1 is LGHNA, CDR2 YSLEER, per germline. Trimming pared 0 bases from V and 6 bases from J, leaving 15 bases between. CDR3 nucleotide sequence: TGCGCCAGCAGCCAAGAAGGTTTGGTAGGGGGTAATTCACCCCTCCACTTT. Protein product: CASSQEGLVGGNSPLHF.